The 18 T cell receptor beta chains below were found in one sample sequenced in a study of glioma-infiltrating T cells. Using RNA template, CDR3s of TCR alpha and beta were amplified with iRepertoire arm-PCR. TCRdb itself ran the multiplex PCR reads through MiXCR, one entry per CDR3 protein. The sample has approximately 140,000 distinct CDR3 sequences, around a quarter seen once. Material for sequencing was glioma tissue, nonneoplastic brain tissue, or PBMCs (not recorded which). Every receptor here comes from a human donor with low-grade glioma or glioblastoma, undergoing nonglioma brain surgery, or in good health (not recorded which).

This clonotype has more than one count but fewer than ten. J is TRBJ1-5 and V is TRBV4-1; 7 bases map to TRBD1. This CDR3 is 13 amino acids long. Germline trimming cut 3 bases from V and 10 bases from J; bases unmatched to any gene: 6. Germline CDR1 MGHRA, CDR2 YSYEKL. This CDR3 is CASSQGDSAPQHF. The CDR3 region has the DNA TGCGCCAGCAGCCAGGGGGACAGTGCACCCCAGCATTTT.

This chain links TRBV27 with TRBJ1-1; D perhaps matches TRBD1 (5 bases). Germline lookup yields CDR1 MNHEY and CDR2 SMNVEV (reference sequence). V lost 6 bases and J 1 base, leaving 15 bases between the germline ends. This CDR3 has 15 amino acids. CDR3 region: CASSRGGYSNTEAFF. CDR3 nucleotides: TGTGCCAGCAGCCGGGGGGGGTACTCGAACACTGAAGCTTTCTTT.

In its sample, this clonotype was seen a few times. The V gene is TRBV3-1, the J gene TRBJ2-5; D gene unclear. The CDR3 consists of 16 residues. V shed 3 bases and J shed 4 bases, with 18 bases lying between them. From germline, CDR1 is LGHDT and CDR2 YNNKEL (reference sequence). The CDR3: CASSHPKTVIGETQYF. CDR3 sequence (DNA): TGTGCCAGCAGCCATCCTAAGACTGTGATAGGAGAGACCCAGTACTTC.

This clonotype has only a few counts. The chain couples TRBV29-1 to TRBJ1-1; a possible D gene is TRBD1 (6 bases). The germline CDR1 and CDR2 sequences are SQVTM and ANQGSEA. Trimming left V 3 bases short and J 10 bases short, with 21 bases between. This CDR3 region has 14 residues. CDR3 region: CSVEVAGTGSAAFF. The CDR3 DNA follows: TGCAGCGTTGAGGTGGCCGGTACAGGGTCCGCAGCTTTCTTT.

This clonotype occurred many times. This chain joins TRBV2 and TRBJ2-7; unclear D gene. The V and J ends lost 2 bases and 3 bases respectively, with 8 bases between them. Germline V CDR1 and CDR2: SNHLY, FYNNEI. CDR3 length: 13 residues. CDR3 loop: CASSEFKNYEQYV. The DNA for the CDR3 is TGTGCCAGCAGTGAATTCAAGAACTACGAGCAGTACGTC.

This clonotype was detected ten times or more. CDR3 nucleotide sequence: TGCAGTGCTAGACTAGCGGGGGGGCCGAATGAGCAGTTCTTC. It codes for CSARLAGGPNEQFF. This rearrangement joins TRBV20-1 to TRBJ2-1, with 12 bases fitting TRBD2. The CDR3 totals 14 residues. V lost 2 bases, J lost 7 bases, and 3 bases stayed unmatched. Germline V gives CDR1 DFQATT, CDR2 SNEGSKA (reference sequence).

In regard to this clonotype: A clone one base away is much larger, so this may be a read error. This chain uses TRBV15 with TRBJ2-5, with D unclear. The germline gives CDR1 LNHNV, CDR2 YYDKDF (reference sequence). This CDR3 is built from 14 residues. The V gene lost 0 bases and the J gene lost 2 bases, with 7 bases spanning the gap. The CDR3 coding sequence is TGTGCCACCAGCAGAGATCTACATCAAGAGACCCAGTACTTC. It is translated as CATSRDLHQETQYF.

The V call is TRBV2, the J call TRBJ2-5; D remains unclear. Germline values: CDR1 SNHLY, CDR2 FYNNEI. V lost 6 bases and J 4 bases, leaving 9 bases between the germline ends. The CDR3 length is 12 residues. The chain's CDR3 is CASRTVAETQYF. The CDR3 DNA reads as TGTGCCAGCAGGACGGTAGCAGAGACCCAGTACTTC.

At least ten counts were recorded for this clonotype. The chain joins TRBV4-2 to TRBJ1-1; D is uncertain. Germline CDR1 reads LGHNA; CDR2 reads YNFKEQ. The CDR3 runs 14 residues. V lost 1 base and J lost 1, with 7 bases in between. The CDR3 DNA reads as TGTGCCAGCAGCCAAGGCAGGAGGAACACTGAAGCTTTCTTT. This codes for CASSQGRRNTEAFF.

This clonotype showed up many times. The CDR3 sequence: CASSEYGHHQHF. The CDR3 DNA follows: TGTGCCAGCAGTGAATATGGACATCACCAGCATTTT. The V and J genes are TRBV25-1 and TRBJ1-5; D may be TRBD1 (5 bases). The V and J ends lost 0 bases and 12 bases respectively, with 9 bases between them. Germline V gives CDR1 MGHDK, CDR2 SYGVNS. This CDR3 is 12 amino acids long.

This chain links TRBV19 with TRBJ2-1; D gene unclear. The CDR3 extends over 13 amino acids. In germline, CDR1 is LNHDA, CDR2 SQIVND (reference sequence). V lost 6 bases to trimming and J lost 5 bases, with 11 bases between them. This CDR3 is CASSLTINNEQFF. Written as DNA, the CDR3 is TGTGCCAGTAGCCTGACCATAAACAATGAGCAGTTCTTC. The full variable domain, completed using reference TRBV19 and TRBJ2-1, is DGGITQSPKYLFRKEGQNVTLSCEQNLNHDAMYWYRQDPGQGLRLIYYSQIVNDFQKGDIAEGYSVSREKKESFPLTVTSAQKNPTAFYLCASSLTINNEQFFGPGTRLTVL.

The chain carries TRBV7-9 and TRBJ2-2; D gene unclear. Trimming removed 3 bases at V and 7 bases at J, with 9 bases between. CDR3 length: 13 amino acids. Germline lookup yields CDR1 SEHNR and CDR2 FQNEAQ (reference sequence). CDR3 nucleotides: TGTGCCAGCAGCTTCATAGGAGACGGGGAGCTGTTTTTT. It codes for CASSFIGDGELFF.

CDR3: CASSQAHGRTYGYTF. For the CDR3, the DNA is TGTGCCAGCAGCCAAGCCCATGGACGGACCTATGGCTACACCTTC. J is TRBJ1-2 and V is TRBV14; D is unresolved. The length of the CDR3 is 15 residues. Trimming took off 1 base at V and 4 bases at J, with 13 bases between the two ends. Germline V CDR1 and CDR2: SGHDN, FVKESK.

The table lists this clonotype with a few counts. V and J are TRBV20-1 and TRBJ1-5, with a tentative D call TRBD1 (6 bases). The V gene lost 1 base and the J gene lost 2 bases, with 12 bases spanning the gap. The length of the CDR3 is 15 residues. The V gene's germline CDR1 is DFQATT and CDR2 SNEGSKA (reference sequence). CDR3 in amino acids: CSARVLTGRNQPQHF. The CDR3 DNA reads TGCAGTGCTAGAGTCCTTACAGGGCGCAATCAGCCCCAGCATTTT.

At least ten counts were recorded for this clonotype. The V and J genes are TRBV20-1 and TRBJ1-1; D remains unclear. The CDR3 has 17 residues. Trimming shortened V by 0 bases and J by 4 bases, and 21 bases separated the two germline ends. Germline V gives CDR1 DFQATT, CDR2 SNEGSKA (reference sequence). The CDR3 DNA follows: TGCAGTGCTAGAGATCGGGTCAAGGTGGCCCTCGGCACTGAAGCTTTCTTT. Its translation is CSARDRVKVALGTEAFF.

This clonotype was observed at least ten times. The CDR3 nucleotides are TGTGCCAGCAGTTCGACAGGGGTCACTGAAGCTTTCTTT. This sequence encodes CASSSTGVTEAFF. The chain recombines TRBV7-9 with TRBJ1-1; 8 positions agree with TRBD1. Germline lookup yields CDR1 SEHNR and CDR2 FQNEAQ (reference sequence). The V segment lost 6 bases and the J segment 4 bases; nucleotides outside the gene matches: 4. The CDR3 spans 13 residues.

The chain links TRBV5-4 to TRBJ2-1; 10 nucleotides align to TRBD2. Germline-derived CDR1 and CDR2 are SGHNT and YYREEE (reference sequence). CDR3 length equals 15 residues. Germline trimming cut 2 bases from V and 3 bases from J; bases unmatched to any gene: 2. CDR3 DNA: TGTGCCAGCAGCTTAGGGACTAGCGACTACAATGAGCAGTTCTTC. This translates into CASSLGTSDYNEQFF. Filled out from reference TRBV5-4 and TRBJ2-1, the complete variable domain reads ETGVTQSPTHLIKTRGQQVTLRCSSQSGHNTVSWYQQALGQGPQFIFQYYREEENGRGNFPPRFSGLQFPNYSSELNVNALELDDSALYLCASSLGTSDYNEQFFGPGTRLTVL.

This clonotype was observed a handful of times. The gene calls are TRBV28 and TRBJ1-2, with D unclear. The CDR3 loop spans 13 amino acids. The germline CDR1 and CDR2 sequences are MDHEN and SYDVKM. With 9 bases removed from V and 5 bases from J, the gap between germline ends came to 16 bases. CDR3 sequence: CASTRPPRYGYTF. The CDR3 bases are TGTGCCAGTACTAGGCCCCCGAGATATGGCTACACCTTC.